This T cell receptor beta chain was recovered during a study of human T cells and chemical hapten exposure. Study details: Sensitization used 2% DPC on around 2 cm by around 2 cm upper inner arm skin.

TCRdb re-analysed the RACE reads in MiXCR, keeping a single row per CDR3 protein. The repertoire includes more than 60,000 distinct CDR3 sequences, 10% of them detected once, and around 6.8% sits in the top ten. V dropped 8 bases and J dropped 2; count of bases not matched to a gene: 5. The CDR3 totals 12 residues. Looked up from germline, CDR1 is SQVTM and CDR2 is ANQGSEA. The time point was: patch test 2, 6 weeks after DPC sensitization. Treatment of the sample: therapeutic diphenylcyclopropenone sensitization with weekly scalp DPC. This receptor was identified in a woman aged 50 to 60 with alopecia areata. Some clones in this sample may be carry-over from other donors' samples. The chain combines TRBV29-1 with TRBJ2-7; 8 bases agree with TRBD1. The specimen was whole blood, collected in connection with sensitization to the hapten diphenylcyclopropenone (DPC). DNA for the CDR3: TGCAGCACCAGACAGGGGCCCTACGAGCAGTACTTC. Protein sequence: CSTRQGPYEQYF.